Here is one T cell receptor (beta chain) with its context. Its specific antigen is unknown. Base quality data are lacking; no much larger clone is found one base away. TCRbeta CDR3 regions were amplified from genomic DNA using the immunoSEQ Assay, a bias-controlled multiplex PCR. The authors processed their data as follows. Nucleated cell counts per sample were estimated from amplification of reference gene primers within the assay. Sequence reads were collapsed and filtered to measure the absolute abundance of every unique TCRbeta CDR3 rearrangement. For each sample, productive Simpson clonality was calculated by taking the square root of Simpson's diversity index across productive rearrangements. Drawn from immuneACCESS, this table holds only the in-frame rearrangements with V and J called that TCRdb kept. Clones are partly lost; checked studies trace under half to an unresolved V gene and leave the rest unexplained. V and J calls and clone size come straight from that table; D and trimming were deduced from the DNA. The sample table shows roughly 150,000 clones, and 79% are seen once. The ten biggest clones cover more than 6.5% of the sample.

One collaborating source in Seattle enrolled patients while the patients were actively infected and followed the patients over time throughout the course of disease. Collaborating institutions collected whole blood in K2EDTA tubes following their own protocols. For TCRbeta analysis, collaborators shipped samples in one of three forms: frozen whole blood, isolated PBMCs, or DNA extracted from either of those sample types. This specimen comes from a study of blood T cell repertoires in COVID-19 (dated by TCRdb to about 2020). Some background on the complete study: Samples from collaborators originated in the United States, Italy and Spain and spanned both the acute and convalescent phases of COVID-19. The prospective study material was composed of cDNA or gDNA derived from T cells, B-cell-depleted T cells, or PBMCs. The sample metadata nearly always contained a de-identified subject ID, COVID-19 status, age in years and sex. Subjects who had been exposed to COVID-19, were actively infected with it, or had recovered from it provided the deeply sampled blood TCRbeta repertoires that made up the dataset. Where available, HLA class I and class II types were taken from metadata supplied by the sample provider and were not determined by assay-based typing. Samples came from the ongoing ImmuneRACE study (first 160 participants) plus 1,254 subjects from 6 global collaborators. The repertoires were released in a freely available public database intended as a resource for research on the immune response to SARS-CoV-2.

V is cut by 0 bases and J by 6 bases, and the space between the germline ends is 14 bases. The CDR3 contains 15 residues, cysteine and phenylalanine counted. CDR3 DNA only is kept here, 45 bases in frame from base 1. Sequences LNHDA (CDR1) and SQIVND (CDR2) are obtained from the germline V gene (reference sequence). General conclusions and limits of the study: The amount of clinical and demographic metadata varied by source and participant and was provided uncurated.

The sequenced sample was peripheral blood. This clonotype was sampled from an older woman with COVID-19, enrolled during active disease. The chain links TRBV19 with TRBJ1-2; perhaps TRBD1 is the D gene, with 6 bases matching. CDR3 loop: CASSIDARGVNGYTF. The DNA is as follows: TGTGCCAGTAGTATAGATGCCAGGGGAGTTAATGGCTACACCTTC.